One and the same sample provided the 12 T cell receptor beta chains below, sequenced in a study of spatial heterogeneity in lung cancer. The study, taken as a whole, reports: The number of expanded tumor alpha and beta chains correlated with mutation number.

These TCRs' antigens remain unknown. A single record per CDR3 protein comes from TCRdb applying MiXCR to the 5' RACE reads. The profile shows 11,000 or so distinct CDR3 sequences, more than 12% of them singletons. Stated time point: sample taken at primary tumor resection. This specimen consisted of lung tumor tissue, obtained at surgery. The receptors were sampled from a male donor with early-stage non-small cell lung cancer.

This clonotype was detected ten times or more. The rearrangement links TRBV2 to TRBJ1-4; the D is unclear. Trimming cost V 7 bases and J 5 bases, with 11 bases left between them. This CDR3 comprises 13 residues. Per germline, CDR1 SNHLY and CDR2 FYNNEI. Written as DNA, the CDR3 is TGTGCCAGCAACCGGGTAGGCAATGAAAAACTGTTTTTT. Translating it yields CASNRVGNEKLFF. Combining the CDR3 with reference TRBV2 and TRBJ1-4 gives the whole variable domain EPEVTQTPSHQVTQMGQEVILRCVPISNHLYFYWYRQILGQKVEFLVSFYNNEISEKSEIFDDQFSVERPDGSNFTLKIRSTKLEDSAMYFCASNRVGNEKLFFGSGTQLSVL.

This clonotype was picked up many times. The rearrangement links TRBV20-1 to TRBJ2-3, with 8 bases fitting TRBD2. V was pared by 0 bases and J by 1 base, with 15 bases of the junction left unmatched. Looked up from germline, CDR1 is DFQATT and CDR2 is SNEGSKA (reference sequence). The CDR3 is 19 residues long. CDR3 DNA sequence: TGCAGTGCTAGAGATCCCCGGGGGGGCCACGGCGGTGGCACAGATACGCAGTATTTT. Translating gives CSARDPRGGHGGGTDTQYF.

By sample share, this clonotype is medium-sized. V usage is TRBV7-9 and J usage is TRBJ1-3; 7 bases agree with TRBD1. The junction had 8 bases not matched to a gene; V was cut back by 6 bases and J by 3 bases. The CDR3 is 15 amino acids. The germline V gene encodes CDR1 SEHNR and CDR2 FQNEAQ (reference sequence). CDR3 residues: CASSPSNRGGNTIYF. The CDR3 DNA sequence: TGTGCCAGCAGTCCATCTAACAGGGGTGGAAACACCATATATTTT.

This clonotype has at least ten counts. This CDR3 is CASSPASREQYF. The CDR3 region has the DNA TGTGCCAGCTCACCGGCCAGTAGAGAGCAGTACTTC. This chain uses TRBV18 with TRBJ2-7; no clear D gene. The length of the CDR3 is 12 residues. Germline V lookup: CDR1 KGHSH, CDR2 LQKENI. Trimming stripped 3 bases from V and 7 bases from J, with 10 bases between.

This clonotype was counted at least ten times. This CDR3 reads CASSSLDMNTEAFF. The CDR3 coding sequence is TGTGCCAGCAGTTCCCTAGATATGAACACTGAAGCTTTCTTT. V is TRBV28 and J is TRBJ1-1; D is unresolved. The germline V and J ends were trimmed by 4 bases and 0 bases, with 9 bases remaining between them. The length of the CDR3 is 14 residues. Germline V gene data show CDR1 as MDHEN and CDR2 as SYDVKM.

This clonotype is labeled medium-sized. The chain uses TRBV7-2 and TRBJ2-1; 7 positions match TRBD2. This CDR3 is 11 amino acids long. The V gene's germline CDR1 is SGHTA and CDR2 FQGNSA. The ends lost 1 base at V and 14 bases at J; junction bases unmatched: 2. In nucleotides, the CDR3 is TGTGCCAGCAGCTTAGTGGGGGGGAAGTTCTTC. It is translated as CASSLVGGKFF.

This clonotype was detected ten times or more. This rearrangement joins TRBV29-1 to TRBJ1-1; D not certain. Per the germline V gene, CDR1 is SQVTM and CDR2 is ANQGSEA. Trimming removed 2 bases from V and 4 bases from J, with 8 bases in between. This CDR3 comprises 12 residues. The CDR3 loop is CSVERGSTEAFF. The CDR3 nucleotides read TGCAGCGTTGAACGGGGAAGCACTGAAGCTTTCTTT.

This clonotype was detected only a few times. This chain joins TRBV28 and TRBJ1-1; tentative D call: TRBD1 (6 bases). The CDR3 is 13 residues long. The germline V gene has CDR1 MDHEN and CDR2 SYDVKM. Deletions cut 8 bases from V and 1 base from J, with 11 bases between. The CDR3 nucleotides are TGTGCCAGCCGGTGGGGGGCGAACACTGAAGCTTTCTTT. It yields the protein CASRWGANTEAFF.

This clonotype was seen at least ten times. The chain uses TRBV7-2 and TRBJ1-6; the D gene is possibly TRBD1 (5 bases). CDR1 is SGHTA, CDR2 FQGNSA, per germline. Trimming took off 2 bases at V and 5 bases at J, with 13 bases between the two ends. CDR3 length equals 16 residues. This CDR3 is CASSLRPVGDNSPLHF. The CDR3 DNA reads TGTGCCAGCAGCTTACGCCCTGTGGGGGATAATTCACCCCTCCACTTT.

This clonotype was counted many times. This chain connects TRBV7-2 to TRBJ2-7; tentatively, D is TRBD2 (6 bases). V lost 4 bases to trimming and J lost 7 bases, with 14 bases between them. The CDR3 covers 13 residues. Germline CDR1 and CDR2: SGHTA and FQGNSA. The CDR3 is CASSSTAAGEQYF. In DNA form, the CDR3 reads TGTGCCAGCAGCTCCACCGCGGCGGGAGAGCAGTACTTC.

This clonotype was picked up many times. The rearrangement links TRBV7-2 to TRBJ2-1; 7 positions agree with TRBD1. There are 16 residues in the CDR3. Germline V gene sequence: CDR1 SGHTA, CDR2 FQGNSA. The V and J ends lost 1 base and 2 bases, in that order; junction bases with no gene match: 5. The CDR3 here is CASSLGDRVAYNEQFF. DNA for the CDR3: TGTGCCAGCAGCTTAGGTGACAGGGTGGCCTACAATGAGCAGTTCTTC.

This clonotype was seen many times. This chain connects TRBV7-6 to TRBJ2-2; D is unresolved. The V gene's germline CDR1 is SGHVS and CDR2 FNYEAQ. The length of the CDR3 is 17 residues. With 2 bases removed from V and 0 bases from J, the gap between germline ends came to 13 bases. CDR3 loop: CASSLLMDLANTGELFF. CDR3 DNA sequence: TGTGCCAGCAGCTTATTGATGGACCTCGCGAACACCGGGGAGCTGTTTTTT.